This T cell receptor (beta chain) derives from a study of circulating CD8 cells and anti-PD-1 response in melanoma. Findings and limits, study-wide: TIGIT repertoires were least diverse, DNEG repertoires most diverse. Some patients were treatment-naive; others were previously treated. Only baseline and M1 samples entered the published repertoire comparisons. Subset repertoires were largely private at M1, with under 7% shared.

Using around 16 ng of total RNA, TCR libraries were made with the QIAseq Immune Repertoire TCR panel. TCRdb used MiXCR to reprocess the reads, holding one entry per CDR3 protein. Here the sample spans under 150 distinct CDR3 sequences, around 21% being singletons. This clonotype was counted between two and nine times. Antigen: not known. After removal of 0 bases from V and 5 bases from J, the junction contained 4 bases not matched to a gene. The germline V gene encodes CDR1 SGHNT and CDR2 YYREEE (reference sequence). The CDR3 has 14 amino acids. From live CD3+CD8+TCRalphabeta+ cells, four PD-1 and/or TIGIT subsets were sorted.

The material was CD8+ T cells from PBMCs, obtained at baseline or after one month of anti-PD-1 therapy (not recorded which). The TCR sequence derives from a human donor with melanoma. The rearrangement links TRBV5-4 to TRBJ2-7, with 8 positions matching TRBD1. The CDR3 DNA sequence: TGTGCCAGCAGCTTGGAAGGACAGGGCCACGAGCAGTACTTC. Translated, it gives CASSLEGQGHEQYF.